This is a list of T cell receptor beta chains from one sample in a study of CD8 T cells in ankylosing spondylitis. MiXCR, applied by TCRdb to the 5' RACE reads, yields one record per CDR3 protein. The sample holds roughly 230,000 distinct CDR3 sequences, 10% seen once. Sequencing was done on a sample of blood, either unsorted or a sorted T cell fraction (not recorded which). The receptors shown here come from a male donor with ankylosing spondylitis or in good health (not recorded which). CDR3s include the opening cysteine and the closing phenylalanine or tryptophan. The D gene is left open where the match is weak. Not all rows give a size; the values are once, few, many and, for expanded clones, a class.

j_call clone_size v_call cdr3_length d_call cdr3_aa cdr3_nt
TRBJ1-2 many TRBV7-2 13 TRBD1 CASSLKGAYGYTF TGTGCCAGCAGCTTAAAGGGGGCTTATGGCTACACCTTC
TRBJ1-4 NA TRBV5-1 14 NA CASSLGAVNETLFF TGCGCCAGCAGCTTGGGGGCCGTTAATGAAACACTGTTTTTT
TRBJ2-1 many TRBV5-1 15 NA CASSTDGQGLNEQFF TGCGCCAGCAGCACGGATGGGCAGGGTTTGAATGAGCAGTTCTTC
TRBJ2-1 NA TRBV25-1 14 NA CASSEVGWVNEQFF TGTGCCAGCAGTGAAGTTGGGTGGGTCAATGAGCAGTTCTTC
TRBJ1-1 few TRBV15 15 TRBD1 CATSRDRGWDTEAFF TGTGCCACCAGCAGGGACAGGGGGTGGGACACTGAAGCTTTCTTT
TRBJ2-1 many TRBV4-2 16 TRBD2 CASSPQTSGAYNEQFF TGTGCCAGCAGCCCTCAGACTAGCGGAGCCTACAATGAGCAGTTCTTC
TRBJ1-5 NA TRBV2 17 TRBD1 CAFSETRDRGPDQPQHF TGTGCCTTCTCTGAGACCCGGGACAGGGGCCCCGATCAGCCCCAGCATTTT
TRBJ1-3 many TRBV3-1 14 NA CASSQVGPSDTIYF TGTGCCAGCAGCCAGGTTGGACCATCGGACACCATATATTTT
TRBJ2-7 many TRBV27 16 NA CASSLWAGGSSYEQYF TGTGCCAGCAGTTTATGGGCAGGAGGGAGCTCCTACGAGCAGTACTTC
TRBJ2-3 few TRBV3-1 17 NA CASSQRGGVGGRDTQYF TGTGCCAGCAGCCAAAGGGGTGGAGTGGGAGGCCGGGATACGCAGTATTTT
TRBJ2-7 NA TRBV7-9 13 NA CACHQESSYEQYF TGTGCCTGCCACCAAGAGAGCTCCTACGAGCAGTACTTC
TRBJ2-7 many TRBV20-1 13 NA CSGQGRAGDEQYF TGCAGTGGCCAGGGCAGGGCCGGGGACGAGCAGTACTTC
TRBJ2-5 many TRBV12-3/TRBV12-4 15 TRBD2 CASSPRLAGGVAQYF TGTGCCAGCAGTCCGAGACTAGCGGGAGGCGTTGCCCAGTACTTC
TRBJ1-2 many TRBV20-1 11 NA CSAPDGYGYTF TGCAGTGCTCCCGACGGCTATGGCTACACCTTC
TRBJ2-4 NA TRBV20-1 15 TRBD2 CSAPAGGIAKNIQYF TGCAGTGCTCCCGCCGGGGGGATAGCCAAAAACATTCAGTACTTC
TRBJ2-5 many TRBV5-1 14 NA CASRKETDQETQYF TGCGCCAGCAGAAAGGAGACAGATCAAGAGACCCAGTACTTC
TRBJ1-2 many TRBV3-1 15 NA CASSPTTGINYGYTF TGTGCCAGCAGCCCTACTACAGGGATCAACTATGGCTACACCTTC